These 26 T cell receptor beta chains originate from one sample sequenced in a study of blood T cells in healthy people across ages. PCR was performed a second time for about 6 to 11 cycles using a sample-barcoded 5' primer and a J-beta primer mix. Each CDR3 protein is one row after TCRdb ran MiXCR on the 5' RACE reads. The table lists over 750,000 distinct CDR3 sequences, 25% of them singletons. These data are also associated with another study on T cells of mothers and their children.

Source material: blood. These receptors originate from a boy aged 5-17 years in good health.

A few counts support this clonotype. The CDR3 spells CASSFIPDNYGYTF. In nucleotides, the CDR3 is TGTGCCAGCAGTTTTATCCCGGATAACTATGGCTACACCTTC. The chain joins TRBV12-3 or TRBV12-4 to TRBJ1-2, with D hard to call. CDR3 length: 14 amino acids. V was trimmed by 3 bases and J by 1 base, leaving 9 bases between them.

The chain has TRBV10-2 and TRBJ2-4; 11 bases match TRBD1. V shed 6 bases and J 8 bases; nucleotides not matched to a gene: 9. The CDR3 is 15 amino acids. Germline CDR1 and CDR2: WSHSY and SAAADI. The CDR3 here is CASRAGTGGLYIQYF. CDR3 coding DNA: TGCGCCAGCAGAGCCGGGACAGGGGGGTTGTACATTCAGTACTTC.

This clonotype was seen only a few times. The chain links TRBV2 to TRBJ1-2; possible D gene TRBD1, 5 bases. V was trimmed by 6 bases and J by 0 bases, leaving 11 bases between them. CDR1 and CDR2 from the germline V gene are SNHLY and FYNNEI. This CDR3 has 14 amino acids. CDR3 loop: CASRPTGPNYGYTF. CDR3 nucleotide sequence: TGTGCCAGCAGGCCCACAGGCCCTAACTATGGCTACACCTTC.

The genes are TRBV5-5 and TRBJ2-5, with 10 bases matching TRBD1. The CDR3 contains 16 residues. In germline, CDR1 is SGHKS, CDR2 YYEKEE (reference sequence). V dropped 4 bases and J dropped 5; count of bases not matched to a gene: 11. CDR3 residues: CASSLTGTGVVETQYF. The CDR3 DNA reads TGTGCCAGCAGCCTAACAGGGACAGGGGTAGTGGAGACCCAGTACTTC.

This clonotype was picked up a small number of times. The J gene is TRBJ2-6, the V gene TRBV2; TRBD1 matches at 8 bases. J was trimmed by 0 bases and V by 2 bases; bases with no gene match: 0. Germline V gene sequence: CDR1 SNHLY, CDR2 FYNNEI. The CDR3 extends over 16 amino acids. CDR3 nucleotide sequence: TGTGCCAGCAGTGAAACAGGGGGCTCTGGGGCCAACGTCCTGACTTTC. Its protein product is CASSETGGSGANVLTF.

This clonotype was detected only a few times. The gene calls are TRBV3-1 and TRBJ1-1; D ambiguous. V was cut by 4 bases and J by 11 bases, with 20 bases left in between. The CDR3 spans 14 residues. From germline, CDR1 is LGHDT and CDR2 YNNKEL (reference sequence). The chain's CDR3 is CASSRGFGPIEAFF. In DNA, the CDR3 is TGTGCCAGCAGCCGAGGTTTCGGACCGATAGAGGCTTTCTTT.

The V and J genes are TRBV6-5 and TRBJ2-1, with unresolved D. V shed 3 bases and J shed 0 bases, with 9 bases lying between them. In germline, CDR1 is MNHEY, CDR2 SVGAGI. The CDR3 length is 15 residues. Written as DNA, the CDR3 is TGTGCCAGCAGTTATAGCCTTAGCTCCTACAATGAGCAGTTCTTC. Translation gives CASSYSLSSYNEQFF.

This clonotype was counted ten times or more. The chain links TRBV4-2 to TRBJ1-1, with 7 bases lining up with TRBD1. V shed 1 base and J 0 bases; nucleotides not matched to a gene: 2. The V gene's germline CDR1 is LGHNA and CDR2 YNFKEQ. CDR3 size: 15 residues. CDR3 in amino acids: CASSQVTGLNTEAFF. Here the CDR3 DNA reads TGTGCCAGCAGCCAAGTGACAGGGTTGAACACTGAAGCTTTCTTT.

J is TRBJ1-2 and V is TRBV12-3 or TRBV12-4; 7 positions match TRBD1. The CDR3 is 13 amino acids. V shed 6 bases and J 4 bases; nucleotides not matched to a gene: 5. This CDR3 reads CASSLDRLYGYTF. The DNA of the CDR3 is TGTGCCAGCAGCCTGGACAGGCTCTATGGCTACACCTTC.

The chain carries TRBV7-9 and TRBJ1-2; D is undetermined. Trimming removed 4 bases from V and 7 bases from J, with 13 bases in between. The germline V gene encodes CDR1 SEHNR and CDR2 FQNEAQ (reference sequence). This CDR3 is 13 amino acids long. In DNA, the CDR3 is TGTGCCAGCAGCTCCATGAAGGGTAGTGGCTACACCTTC. Translated, it gives CASSSMKGSGYTF.

This clonotype appeared a few times. This chain joins TRBV5-6 and TRBJ2-7; D may be TRBD1 (5 bases). The V end lost 5 bases, the J end lost 0 bases, and 15 bases lay between the germline ends. Germline CDR1 reads SGHDT; CDR2 reads YYEEEE. The CDR3 consists of 15 residues. CDR3: CASSSGLGSSYEQYF. The DNA of the CDR3 is TGTGCCAGCAGTTCAGGGTTGGGAAGCTCCTACGAGCAGTACTTC. Drawing the rest from reference TRBV5-6 and TRBJ2-7, the complete variable domain is DAGVTQSPTHLIKTRGQQVTLRCSPKSGHDTVSWYQQALGQGPQFIFQYYEEEERQRGNFPDRFSGHQFPNYSSELNVNALLLGDSALYLCASSSGLGSSYEQYFGPGTRLTVT.

This clonotype appeared a few times. The V gene is TRBV3-1, the J gene TRBJ2-1, with D possibly being TRBD1 (5 bases). CDR3 size: 14 residues. The germline V and J ends were trimmed by 2 bases and 8 bases, with 13 bases remaining between them. CDR1 is LGHDT, CDR2 YNNKEL, per germline (reference sequence). For the CDR3, the DNA is TGTGCCAGCAGCCAATCAGGGTCAGACGATGAGCAGTTCTTC. As protein: CASSQSGSDDEQFF.

This clonotype was seen a handful of times. The V and J genes are TRBV15 and TRBJ2-1, with D unclear. Trimming cost V 5 bases and J 6 bases, with 20 bases left between them. Germline-derived CDR1 and CDR2 are LNHNV and YYDKDF (reference sequence). The CDR3 spans 16 residues. CDR3 residues: CATSLGRQRHLNEQFF. CDR3 nucleotide sequence: TGTGCCACCAGCCTGGGCCGGCAGAGACACCTCAATGAGCAGTTCTTC.

This clonotype occurred a few times. The chain recombines TRBV4-3 with TRBJ2-7, with 8 bases identical to TRBD1. With V trimmed by 0 bases and J by 5 bases, 6 bases remained unmatched. Germline CDR1 LGHNA, CDR2 YSLEER. This CDR3 has 15 residues. Here the CDR3 reads CASSQDRAGGHEQYF. The CDR3, as DNA: TGCGCCAGCAGCCAAGATCGGGCAGGGGGCCACGAGCAGTACTTC.

The chain carries TRBV2 and TRBJ2-7, with D maybe TRBD2 (5 bases). With 4 bases removed from V and 7 bases from J, the gap between germline ends came to 8 bases. This CDR3 region has 11 residues. Germline V gives CDR1 SNHLY, CDR2 FYNNEI. In DNA form, the CDR3 reads TGTGCCAGCAGTGTCGTAGCGGAGCAGTACTTC. Protein sequence: CASSVVAEQYF.

The rearrangement links TRBV6-6 to TRBJ2-1; D gene ambiguous. This CDR3 region has 13 residues. CDR1 is MNHNY and CDR2 is SVGAGI in the germline V gene (reference sequence). Trimming took off 8 bases at V and 4 bases at J, with 12 bases between the two ends. The CDR3 loop is CASARDPYNEQFF. CDR3 nucleotide sequence: TGTGCCAGCGCGAGAGACCCGTACAATGAGCAGTTCTTC.

In this sample, this clonotype turned up a few times. The chain combines TRBV28 with TRBJ2-1; D not certain. The J call may be in error: the DNA end matches TRBJ2-5 better. The germline CDR1 and CDR2 sequences are MDHEN and SYDVKM. This CDR3 region has 13 residues. The DNA for the CDR3 is TGTGCCAGCAGTTTAGAGGTTCTGGGGACCCAGTACTTC. It encodes CASSLEVLGTQYF.

The chain combines TRBV6-6 with TRBJ1-3; no clear D gene. V dropped 0 bases and J dropped 0 bases, with 9 bases sitting between them. The CDR3 consists of 16 residues. The germline CDR1 and CDR2 sequences are MNHNY and SVGAGI (reference sequence). The CDR3 region has the DNA TGTGCCAGCAGTTACTCCGGGATCAACTCTGGAAACACCATATATTTT. Protein: CASSYSGINSGNTIYF.

The chain has TRBV11-2 and TRBJ2-5; TRBD2 aligns across 9 bases. Germline V gives CDR1 SGHAT, CDR2 FQNNGV. The ends lost 6 bases at V and 5 bases at J; junction bases unmatched: 13. This CDR3 comprises 16 residues. The CDR3 is CASRRAGGTNWETQYF. Here the CDR3 DNA reads TGTGCCAGCAGGAGAGCGGGAGGAACAAACTGGGAGACCCAGTACTTC.

The chain has TRBV6-2 or TRBV6-3 and TRBJ2-5, with a tentative D call TRBD2 (5 bases). The closer fit of TRBJ2-1 to the DNA end suggests the J call may be wrong. CDR1 is MNHEY, CDR2 SVGEGT, per germline. The CDR3 totals 13 residues. CDR3 DNA: TGTGCCAGCAGTTTTACTAGACTCAATGAGCAGTTCTTC. This translates into CASSFTRLNEQFF.

V gene TRBV11-2 combines with J gene TRBJ2-7, with D uncertain. V shed 6 bases and J shed 3 bases, with 21 bases lying between them. The CDR3 runs to 16 residues. Germline V gene lookup returns CDR1 SGHAT and CDR2 FQNNGV. The CDR3 reads CASSTLKGPHFYEQYF. CDR3 DNA: TGTGCCAGCAGTACACTGAAAGGCCCTCACTTCTACGAGCAGTACTTC.

This clonotype occurred a few times. The V gene is TRBV29-1, the J gene TRBJ1-2; 10 nucleotides agree with TRBD1. J was trimmed by 7 bases and V by 6 bases; bases with no gene match: 5. Per the germline V gene, CDR1 is SQVTM and CDR2 is ANQGSEA. CDR3 length equals 12 residues. This CDR3 is CSVSGTGVGYTF. In nucleotides, the CDR3 is TGCAGCGTCTCCGGGACAGGGGTTGGCTACACCTTC.

The rearrangement uses TRBV6-2 or TRBV6-3 and TRBJ2-2, with TRBD1 matching over 10 bases. Germline V gene sequence: CDR1 MNHEY, CDR2 SVGEGT. The CDR3 contains 15 residues. J was trimmed by 5 bases and V by 5 bases; bases with no gene match: 5. The CDR3 DNA reads TGTGCCAGCAGTACCGGGACAGGGGAGACCGGGGAGCTGTTTTTT. It encodes CASSTGTGETGELFF.

This clonotype turned up a few times. A junction boundary mismatches the germline segment, possibly from a read error. The chain recombines TRBV7-2 with TRBJ2-2; maybe TRBD1 (5 bases). CDR1 is SGHTA, CDR2 FQGNSA, per germline. This CDR3 comprises 13 residues. CDR3 in DNA: TGTGCCGGCAGCTTAGGGGTACCCGGGGAGCTGTTTTTT. Translated: CAGSLGVPGELFF.

The V and J genes are TRBV28 and TRBJ1-1; D is perhaps TRBD1 (5 bases). The germline V gene encodes CDR1 MDHEN and CDR2 SYDVKM. Deletions cut 6 bases from V and 1 base from J, with 12 bases between. This CDR3 has 14 amino acids. The CDR3 reads CASRGVRGNTEAFF. CDR3 bases: TGTGCCAGCAGGGGGGTTCGGGGGAACACTGAAGCTTTCTTT. The full variable domain, rest sourced from reference TRBV28 and TRBJ1-1, is DVKVTQSSRYLVKRTGEKVFLECVQDMDHENMFWYRQDPGLGLRLIYFSYDVKMKEKGDIPEGYSVSREKKERFSLILESASTNQTSMYLCASRGVRGNTEAFFGQGTRLTVV.

The chain couples TRBV2 to TRBJ2-3; 7 bases line up with TRBD2. V trimming: 3 bases; J trimming: 6 bases; junction bases outside the gene matches: 0. Per the germline V gene, CDR1 is SNHLY and CDR2 is FYNNEI. This CDR3 is 12 amino acids long. The CDR3 region has the DNA TGTGCCAGCAGTGAGGGGGGGGATACGCAGTATTTT. This sequence encodes CASSEGGDTQYF.